This passage covers 32 T cell receptor beta chains from one sample sequenced in a study of CD8+ T cells in alopecia areata. The treatment: oral pan-JAK inhibitor, 5-10 mg twice daily. RNA, once extracted, was reverse transcribed into cDNA for use as the sequencing template. TCRdb keeps only in-frame clones here, not all; method: immunoSEQ multiplex PCR. In the table there are roughly 190,000 clones, about 65% of which are singletons. The sequencing used CD4+ T cells sorted from blood, collected around week 49, from a patient treated with tofacitinib. The receptors shown here come from a human donor with alopecia areata.

V usage is TRBV30 and J usage is TRBJ1-2; 7 bases are a match to TRBD1. The V segment lost 2 bases and the J segment 3 bases; nucleotides outside the gene matches: 9. This CDR3 has 15 amino acids. Germline assignment: CDR1 GTSNPN and CDR2 SVGIG (reference sequence). The CDR3, as DNA: TGTGCCTGGAGTACGCGACAGGGTACCGACTATGGCTACACCTTC. It codes for CAWSTRQGTDYGYTF.

The chain has TRBV18 and TRBJ2-5; D may match TRBD1 or TRBD2 (5 bases each). The CDR3 consists of 12 residues. Trimming left V 2 bases short and J 5 bases short, with 6 bases between. Germline V lookup: CDR1 KGHSH, CDR2 LQKENI. The CDR3 sequence is CASSPEGETQYF. CDR3 sequence (DNA): TGTGCCAGCTCACCAGAGGGGGAGACCCAGTACTTC.

The chain has TRBV18 and TRBJ2-7; unclear D gene. Trimming removed 0 bases at V and 2 bases at J, with 14 bases between. The CDR3 has 16 residues. Germline V gene sequence: CDR1 KGHSH, CDR2 LQKENI. As DNA, the CDR3 is TGTGCCAGCTCACCACCGAAGCAGCTGCCTCCCTACGAGCAGTACTTC. It is translated as CASSPPKQLPPYEQYF.

The chain has TRBV2 and TRBJ2-3; D gene uncertain. This CDR3 is built from 14 residues. Germline CDR1 reads SNHLY; CDR2 reads FYNNEI. Trimming removed 5 bases from V and 0 bases from J, with 9 bases in between. CDR3 region: CASSLLASTDTQYF. CDR3 bases: TGTGCCAGCAGTCTCCTTGCTAGCACAGATACGCAGTATTTT.

In the case of this clone: In the same sample, other DNA sequences code for this CDR3. The chain employs TRBV5-8 and TRBJ1-1, with a weak D call TRBD1 (6 bases). V was pared by 1 base and J by 5 bases, with 6 bases between. The CDR3 spans 12 residues. CDR1 and CDR2 (germline): SGHTS, YDEGEE. For the CDR3, the DNA is TGTGCCAGCAGCTTGAGGGGGACTGAAGCTTTCTTT. This encodes CASSLRGTEAFF. Supplemented by reference TRBV5-8 and TRBJ1-1, the full variable domain reads EAGVTQSPTHLIKTRGQQATLRCSPISGHTSVYWYQQALGLGLQFLLWYDEGEERNRGNFPPRFSGRQFPNYSSELNVNALELEDSALYLCASSLRGTEAFFGQGTRLTVV.

CDR3: CASSQEPGTGGTEAFF. In nucleotides, the CDR3 is TGCGCCAGCAGCCAAGAGCCAGGGACAGGGGGCACTGAAGCTTTCTTT. The V call is TRBV4-3, the J call TRBJ1-1, with TRBD1 identical over 11 bases. V shed 0 bases and J 4 bases; nucleotides not matched to a gene: 4. The CDR3 spans 16 residues. Germline assignment: CDR1 LGHNA and CDR2 YSLEER.

By its share, this clone is medium-sized. The V gene is TRBV2, the J gene TRBJ2-4; TRBD1 is a possible D gene (8 bases). CDR1 and CDR2 from the germline V gene are SNHLY and FYNNEI. This CDR3 contains 16 residues. Trimming took off 7 bases at V and 0 bases at J, with 16 bases between the two ends. CDR3 in amino acids: CASTRTGGEAKNIQYF. The DNA of the CDR3 is TGTGCCAGCACCAGAACAGGGGGGGAAGCCAAAAACATTCAGTACTTC.

The gene calls are TRBV5-1 and TRBJ2-5; 10 bases are a match to TRBD1. Germline assignment: CDR1 SGHRS and CDR2 YFSETQ. V lost 4 bases, J lost 5 bases, and 5 bases stayed unmatched. This CDR3 comprises 14 residues. The CDR3 DNA sequence: TGCGCCAGCAGCCGGGACAGGGGAGCGGAGACCCAGTACTTC. Its translation: CASSRDRGAETQYF.

The table lists this clone with a few counts. The chain is built from TRBV29-1 and TRBJ2-1; D perhaps matches TRBD2 (5 bases). The V gene's germline CDR1 is SQVTM and CDR2 ANQGSEA. The CDR3 totals 14 residues. V shed 6 bases and J shed 6 bases, with 18 bases lying between them. The CDR3 loop is CSVLDSEGVNEQFF. The CDR3 nucleotides are TGCAGCGTACTCGACTCCGAGGGAGTCAATGAGCAGTTCTTC.

The V call is TRBV29-1, the J call TRBJ1-1; 7 bases are a match to TRBD1. The CDR3 runs 13 residues. J was trimmed by 6 bases and V by 6 bases; bases with no gene match: 10. Germline CDR1 reads SQVTM; CDR2 reads ANQGSEA. The CDR3 is CSVSGQRLAEAFF. The CDR3 DNA is TGCAGCGTCTCGGGACAGAGGTTAGCTGAAGCTTTCTTT.

In nucleotides, the CDR3 is TGCAGCGTTGAGAGGGGGTGGAGTCGGAATACGCAGTATTTT. This encodes CSVERGWSRNTQYF. The chain employs TRBV29-1 and TRBJ2-3; TRBD1 is a possible D gene (6 bases). The CDR3 loop spans 14 amino acids. V was clipped by 3 bases and J by 7 bases, with 17 bases between them. Germline CDR1 SQVTM, CDR2 ANQGSEA.

This clone occurred a few times. The genes are TRBV5-4 and TRBJ2-5, with D possibly TRBD2 on 6 matching bases. Germline CDR1 SGHNT, CDR2 YYREEE (reference sequence). The CDR3 consists of 14 residues. Trimming pared 4 bases from V and 0 bases from J, leaving 10 bases between. In DNA form, the CDR3 reads TGTGCCAGCAGCCTGCGGGACTACCAAGAGACCCAGTACTTC. As protein: CASSLRDYQETQYF. Using reference TRBV5-4 and TRBJ2-5 for the parts outside the CDR3, the full variable domain is ETGVTQSPTHLIKTRGQQVTLRCSSQSGHNTVSWYQQALGQGPQFIFQYYREEENGRGNFPPRFSGLQFPNYSSELNVNALELDDSALYLCASSLRDYQETQYFGPGTRLLVL.

This clone was detected a few times. This chain joins TRBV29-1 and TRBJ2-1, with TRBD1 matching over 7 bases. CDR1 is SQVTM, CDR2 ANQGSEA, per germline. V shed 6 bases and J 5 bases; nucleotides not matched to a gene: 7. The CDR3 covers 13 residues. In nucleotides, the CDR3 is TGCAGCGTCGATAGGGGACAGAACAATGAGCAGTTCTTC. Encoded protein: CSVDRGQNNEQFF.

The chain is built from TRBV6-6 and TRBJ1-5; TRBD1 matches at 8 bases. CDR1 and CDR2 from the germline V gene are MNHNY and SVGAGI (reference sequence). The V segment lost 7 bases and the J segment 1 base; nucleotides outside the gene matches: 6. The CDR3 is 15 residues long. CDR3 loop: CASNQGAGSNQPQHF. Written as DNA, the CDR3 is TGTGCCAGCAACCAGGGGGCGGGAAGCAATCAGCCCCAGCATTTT.

The chain employs TRBV19 and TRBJ2-3; unclear D gene. Trimming pared 10 bases from V and 11 bases from J, leaving 7 bases between. Germline CDR1 is LNHDA and CDR2 is SQIVND (reference sequence). The CDR3 has 8 amino acids. As DNA, the CDR3 is TGTGCCACTATAGGGCAGTATTTT. As protein: CATIGQYF. Full variable domain (outside the CDR3, taken from reference TRBV19 and TRBJ2-3): DGGITQSPKYLFRKEGQNVTLSCEQNLNHDAMYWYRQDPGQGLRLIYYSQIVNDFQKGDIAEGYSVSREKKESFPLTVTSAQKNPTAFYLCATIGQYFGPGTRLTVL.

The genes are TRBV9 and TRBJ1-1, with 8 bases aligning to TRBD1. There are 14 residues in the CDR3. Germline values: CDR1 SGDLS, CDR2 YYNGEE. The V gene end was trimmed by 3 bases and the J gene end by 4 bases; junction bases not matched to a gene: 5. The CDR3 DNA reads as TGTGCCAGCAGCGGAGGACAGGGTGGCACTGAAGCTTTCTTT. It specifies CASSGGQGGTEAFF. Variable domain in full (rest from reference TRBV9 and TRBJ1-1): DSGVTQTPKHLITATGQRVTLRCSPRSGDLSVYWYQQSLDQGLQFLIQYYNGEERAKGNILERFSAQQFPDLHSELNLSSLELGDSALYFCASSGGQGGTEAFFGQGTRLTVV.

The chain couples TRBV5-6 to TRBJ1-1; TRBD1 might be the D (5 bases). The CDR3 extends over 14 amino acids. The germline gives CDR1 SGHDT, CDR2 YYEEEE. Trimming stripped 4 bases from V and 2 bases from J, with 12 bases between. CDR3 sequence reads: CASSQGLENTEAFF. For the CDR3, the DNA is TGTGCCAGCAGCCAGGGTCTGGAAAACACTGAAGCTTTCTTT.

This clone has just a few counts. This sequence joins TRBV28 and TRBJ2-3, with 9 bases aligning to TRBD2. The CDR3 has 15 residues. Germline V gives CDR1 MDHEN, CDR2 SYDVKM. V trimming: 5 bases; J trimming: 1 base; junction bases outside the gene matches: 4. This chain's CDR3 is CASSVQRGGTDTQYF. The CDR3 DNA reads as TGTGCCAGCAGTGTGCAGCGGGGGGGCACAGATACGCAGTATTTT.

About this clone: This specimen includes other DNA sequences encoding the same CDR3. The chain recombines TRBV7-2 with TRBJ1-1; D unresolved. With 5 bases removed from V and 4 bases from J, the gap between germline ends came to 11 bases. CDR1 is SGHTA and CDR2 is FQGNSA in the germline V gene. This CDR3 region has 13 residues. The CDR3 bases are TGTGCCAGCAGCAGACCCGGAGGCACTGAAGCTTTCTTT. Amino acid sequence: CASSRPGGTEAFF.

CDR3 coding DNA: TGTGCCTGGAGTTTGGGTTCTGGAAACACCATATATTTT. Protein: CAWSLGSGNTIYF. The chain couples TRBV30 to TRBJ1-3; D call uncertain. The CDR3 has 13 residues. V lost 2 bases and J 1 base, leaving 6 bases between the germline ends. CDR1 is GTSNPN and CDR2 is SVGIG in the germline V gene (reference sequence).

This rearrangement joins TRBV2 to TRBJ2-6, with D perhaps TRBD1 or TRBD2 (5 bases each). Germline CDR1 reads SNHLY; CDR2 reads FYNNEI. V dropped 8 bases and J dropped 12 bases, with 14 bases sitting between them. This CDR3 region has 12 residues. The CDR3, as DNA: TGTGCCAGCGGGACCTCTTACGGCGTCCTGACTTTC. Protein product: CASGTSYGVLTF.

This sequence joins TRBV6-6 and TRBJ1-2; no firm D call. This CDR3 is 10 amino acids long. Germline assignment: CDR1 MNHNY and CDR2 SVGAGI (reference sequence). V lost 9 bases, J lost 3 bases, and 5 bases lay in between. The CDR3 reads CASHDYGYTF. The CDR3 DNA is TGTGCCAGTCACGACTATGGCTACACCTTC.

This clone showed up just a few times. Different DNA sequences within this sample yield the same CDR3. The chain combines TRBV29-1 with TRBJ1-2; 9 bases map to TRBD1. Germline assignment: CDR1 SQVTM and CDR2 ANQGSEA. The trim removed 6 bases at V and 4 bases at J, leaving 0 bases unmatched. The CDR3 spans 11 residues. For the CDR3, the DNA is TGCAGCGTGACAGGGGGCTATGGCTACACCTTC. This translates into CSVTGGYGYTF.

The chain recombines TRBV5-1 with TRBJ2-7; D may correspond to TRBD1 or TRBD2 (5 bases each). Germline V lookup: CDR1 SGHRS, CDR2 YFSETQ. The CDR3 is made up of 16 amino acids. Trimming shortened V by 2 bases and J by 0 bases, and 15 bases separated the two germline ends. The CDR3 DNA follows: TGCGCCAGCAGCTTCGACCCCCGGGACCGCTCCTACGAGCAGTACTTC. Amino acid sequence: CASSFDPRDRSYEQYF. Full variable domain (outside the CDR3, taken from reference TRBV5-1 and TRBJ2-7): KAGVTQTPRYLIKTRGQQVTLSCSPISGHRSVSWYQQTPGQGLQFLFEYFSETQRNKGNFPGRFSGRQFSNSRSEMNVSTLELGDSALYLCASSFDPRDRSYEQYFGPGTRLTVT.

The chain carries TRBV7-8 and TRBJ2-3, with 8 bases fitting TRBD1. CDR3 length: 15 amino acids. Per the germline V gene, CDR1 is SGHVS and CDR2 is FQNEAQ. With 0 bases clipped from V and 9 bases from J, the junction kept 8 bases outside the gene matches. The CDR3 DNA is TGTGCCAGCAGCTTAGCCGGACAGGGCACACGAACGCAGTATTTT. Protein product: CASSLAGQGTRTQYF. The complete variable domain, with remaining parts taken from reference TRBV7-8 and TRBJ2-3, reads GAGVSQSPRYKVAKRGQDVALRCDPISGHVSLFWYQQALGQGPEFLTYFQNEAQLDKSGLPSDRFFAERPEGSVSTLKIQRTQQEDSAVYLCASSLAGQGTRTQYFGPGTRLTVL.

The chain has TRBV10-2 and TRBJ2-1, with TRBD2 identical over 12 bases. Germline V gives CDR1 WSHSY, CDR2 SAAADI. V was clipped by 5 bases and J by 6 bases; unmatched bases: 5. CDR3 length equals 15 residues. This chain's CDR3 is CASSPSGGASNEQFF. The CDR3 DNA follows: TGCGCCAGCAGTCCTAGCGGGGGGGCTTCCAATGAGCAGTTCTTC.

The chain joins TRBV25-1 to TRBJ2-7; D uncertain. Germline CDR1 MGHDK, CDR2 SYGVNS. The CDR3 runs to 13 residues. The V end lost 4 bases, the J end lost 4 bases, and 11 bases lay between the germline ends. CDR3 DNA sequence: TGTGCCAGCAGTGTAAGTTGGACGTACGAGCAGTACTTC. Amino acids: CASSVSWTYEQYF.

This chain links TRBV18 with TRBJ1-5; D unresolved. Between the trimmed V and J ends, which lost 5 bases and 4 bases, there was a span of 6 bases. Germline CDR1 and CDR2: KGHSH and LQKENI. This CDR3 comprises 12 residues. CDR3 protein: CASSGQNQPQHF. The DNA of the CDR3 is TGTGCCAGCTCAGGGCAAAATCAGCCCCAGCATTTT.

This rearrangement joins TRBV5-1 to TRBJ1-1; 7 bases are a match to TRBD1. V gave up 0 bases and J gave up 3 bases; unmatched junction bases: 2. The CDR3 runs to 14 residues. The germline gives CDR1 SGHRS, CDR2 YFSETQ. CDR3 loop: CASSLDGQDTEAFF. CDR3 sequence (DNA): TGCGCCAGCAGCTTGGATGGACAGGACACTGAAGCTTTCTTT.

A note on this clone: At one end the junction does not follow the germline gene, possibly because of a read error. The genes are TRBV2 and TRBJ2-4, with D perhaps TRBD1 (5 bases). In germline, CDR1 is SNHLY, CDR2 FYNNEI. The CDR3 loop spans 13 amino acids. The CDR3 here is CASSEGPGQKSAF. The CDR3 nucleotides read TGTGCCAGCAGTGAGGGGCCCGGACAAAAGTCGGCCTTC.

By share, this clone ranks as medium-sized. The V and J genes are TRBV7-2 and TRBJ1-6; D is uncertain. CDR1 SGHTA and CDR2 FQGNSA come from the germline V gene. The CDR3 sequence is 15 residues long. Trimming cost V 1 base and J 9 bases, with 13 bases left between them. Here the CDR3 DNA reads TGTGCCAGCAGCTTAGGGACGGCAGCAGGTTCACCCCTCCACTTT. It codes for CASSLGTAAGSPLHF.

The genes are TRBV2 and TRBJ1-5, with a weak D call TRBD1 (5 bases). CDR1 is SNHLY and CDR2 is FYNNEI in the germline V gene. There are 15 residues in the CDR3. The V gene lost 5 bases and the J gene lost 5 bases, with 16 bases spanning the gap. The CDR3 nucleotides are TGTGCCAGCAGTTGGGACTCTCGAAGGGATCAGCCCCAGCATTTT. Translating it yields CASSWDSRRDQPQHF.